This record covers a single TCR beta chain. Its specificity is unknown. The method was immunoSEQ multiplex PCR; TCRdb's version includes in-frame clones alone and lacks a portion of them. This sample has 150,000 or so clones; about 91% occur once, and the top ten carry 1.4%. V was pared by 0 bases and J by 9 bases, with 5 bases of the junction left unmatched. The length of the CDR3 is 14 residues. CDR1 and CDR2 from the germline V gene are SGDLS and YYNGEE. These data come from a study of T cell responses to AZD1222 COVID-19 vaccine. Findings and limits, study-wide: Clonal diversity may have been underestimated, and the donors were mostly white British, with more females than males. None of the repertoires were sampled until the peak T cell response had passed.

The sequencing used peripheral blood, collected on day 0 of AZD1222 vaccination. This chain joins TRBV9 and TRBJ2-1, with TRBD2 identical over 8 bases. The receptor's source is an adult in good health. The CDR3, as DNA: TGTGCCAGCAGCGTAGGGACTAGCAGGGCTGAGCAGTTCTTC. Its translation: CASSVGTSRAEQFF.